This T cell receptor (beta chain) emerged from a study of cytomegalovirus exposure and HLA in healthy donors. General study findings and limits: Most TCR sequences were uncommon, yet certain public TCRs appeared in many donors.

Regarding this clone: The antigen remains unidentified.

The PCR made use of 60 Vbeta and 13 Jbeta primers. Sequenced by immunoSEQ multiplex PCR; TCRdb stores in-frame clones only, minus some. The data contain approximately 170,000 clones, 83% of them singletons. The clonotype comes from a man aged 45-65 years in good health and CMV-seropositive. Source material: PBMCs.

CDR3 sequence (DNA): TGTGCCACCAGCAGAGGGGGAAGGGCAGGGGGCCTCCGAGGGAGCTCCTACGAGCAGTACTTC. This sequence encodes CATSRGGRAGGLRGSSYEQYF. This chain joins TRBV15 and TRBJ2-5; 8 nucleotides align to TRBD1. Judging by the DNA end, TRBJ2-7 fits better; the J call may be wrong. The germline CDR1 and CDR2 sequences are LNHNV and YYDKDF (reference sequence). The CDR3 has 21 amino acids.